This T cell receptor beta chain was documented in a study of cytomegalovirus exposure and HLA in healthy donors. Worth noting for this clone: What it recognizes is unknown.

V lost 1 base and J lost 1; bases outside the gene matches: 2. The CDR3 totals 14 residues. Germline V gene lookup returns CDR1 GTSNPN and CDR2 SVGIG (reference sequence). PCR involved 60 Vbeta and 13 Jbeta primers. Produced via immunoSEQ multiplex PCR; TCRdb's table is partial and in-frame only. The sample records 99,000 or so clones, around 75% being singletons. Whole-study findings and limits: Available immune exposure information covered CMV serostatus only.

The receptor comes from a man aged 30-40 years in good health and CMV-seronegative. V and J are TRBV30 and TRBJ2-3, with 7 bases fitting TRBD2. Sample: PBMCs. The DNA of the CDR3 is TGTGCCTGGAGTGCAACTAGCGGCACAGATACGCAGTATTTT. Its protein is CAWSATSGTDTQYF.